This T cell receptor beta chain was captured in a study of T cell repertoires in cytomegalovirus infection (dated by TCRdb to about 2019). For context, the study as a whole: Recently identified HLA-C-restricted CMV epitopes, whose presentation resists viral immunomodulation, were targeted by peptide stimulations together with well-studied HLA-B-restricted epitopes. Because public TCR beta signatures pointed to carriage of CMV infection together with the matching HLA type, the HLA type of each donor mattered for the analysis. General study outcomes and caveats: In both this cohort and an independent roughly 330-donor cohort, the cumulative frequency of public TCR beta family members distinguished carriers of CMV infection plus the relevant HLA type. In the ex vivo response, HLA-C-restricted CMV-specific TCR beta clonotypes were dominant, and in two of eight donors the single most frequent clonotype came from this HLA-C-restricted group.

This sample was sequenced with an Illumina HiSeq 1500. TCRdb reprocessing: public reads trimmed at Q25 with fastp, clones called with MiXCR, in-frame beta chains kept. Entries are consolidated by CDR3 protein sequence, retaining the most common genes and DNA. The sample yields 830,000 or so distinct CDR3 sequences; 32% were counted once. The ten most abundant clones make up roughly an eighth of the sample. The treatment or condition label corresponds to: in vitro stimulation with specific CMV peptide epitopes to enrich CMV-specific T cells. The CDR3 measures 11 amino acids from cysteine to phenylalanine. The retained sequence is limited to the CDR3, 33 bases, with the frame set at the first base. V sheds 8 bases and J sheds 14 bases, leaving 18 bases between their ends. The germline V gene supplies CDR1 SGHTA and CDR2 FQGNSA. This clonotype has just a few counts. No antigen is known for it. The record has no base qualities; no much larger clone is one base away.

This material consisted of cultured CD8+ T cells from PBMCs, taken from culture after CMV antigen stimulation. The source of this sequence is a human donor in good health (CMV status not recorded). Some clones in this sample may be carry-over from other donors' samples. The chain was built from TRBV7-2 and TRBJ1-2; the D gene is not confidently resolved. The DNA sequence follows: TGTGCCAGCCGAACCGATCCCCCCCTAACCTTC. The translation is CASRTDPPLTF. Extended through the reference TRBV7-2 and TRBJ1-2 proteins, this CDR3 yields the full variable domain: GAGVSQSPSNKVTEKGKDVELRCDPISGHTALYWYRQSLGQGLEFLIYFQGNSAPDKSGLPSDRFSAERTGGSVSTLTIQRTQQEDSAVYLCASRTDPPLTFGSGTRLTVV.